This TCR beta chain originates from a study of cytomegalovirus exposure and HLA in healthy donors. Study-wide context: Earlier, 150 million to 200 million T cells were analyzed, and approximately 110 million unique TCR beta sequences were found among them.

With 60 Vbeta and 13 Jbeta primers, the PCR was carried out. Sequencing was performed with immunoSEQ multiplex PCR; in TCRdb, only in-frame clones are kept and a portion is missing. Seen here are 170,000 or so clones, 80% observed once, and the top ten hold approximately 5.1%. Study-level points and caveats: Under in vitro conditions, three CMV-associated chains were confirmed as specific for CMV antigens. Follow-up analysis seemed to connect common viral pathogens with several of the most significant clusters identified. Analysis was performed later, and it showed HLA-associated TCR beta chains to be more clonally expanded than equally common others.

On this clone itself: What it binds is not known. Compared with germline, one end of the junction differs, possibly owing to a read error.

This CDR3 has 16 residues. Germline V gene data show CDR1 as LGHNA and CDR2 as YNFKEQ. Sequencing used PBMCs. The chain is built from TRBV4-2 and TRBJ2-5; 16 bases map to TRBD2. This clonotype was obtained from a man aged 40-49 years in good health and CMV-seronegative. For the CDR3, the DNA is TGTGCCAGCAGCCAAGGACCCGGGACTAGCGGGGGGGGTCTGGACTTC. Protein product: CASSQGPGTSGGGLDF.